These T cell receptor beta chains were read from a single sample in a study of CD8 T cells in Susac syndrome. MiXCR was run by TCRdb on the immunoSEQ multiplex PCR reads, yielding one entry per CDR3 protein. The sample has roughly 150,000 distinct CDR3 sequences; nearly 97% are singletons. Sequences were obtained from CD8+ T cells from PBMCs. The receptors come from a human donor with multiple sclerosis. Both conserved end residues are part of each CDR3. D genes are given only for firm matches. Not every row has a clone size; where given, it reads once, few, many or a size class.

d_call: .
j_call: TRBJ2-2
v_call: TRBV13
clone_size: .
cdr3_nt: TGTGCCAGCAGCCGGACGGACCGAACCGGGGAGCTGTTTTTT
cdr3_aa: CASSRTDRTGELFF

d_call: TRBD2
j_call: TRBJ2-1
v_call: TRBV5-1
clone_size: .
cdr3_nt: TGCGCCAGCAGCTTGGCGGCGGGGGGAAGCTACAATGAGCAGTTCTTC
cdr3_aa: CASSLAAGGSYNEQFF

d_call: .
j_call: TRBJ2-1
v_call: TRBV6-5
clone_size: .
cdr3_nt: TGTGCCAGCAGTTACTCGAGAGCTGGGAATGAGCAGTTCTTC
cdr3_aa: CASSYSRAGNEQFF

d_call: .
j_call: TRBJ1-1
v_call: TRBV3-1
clone_size: .
cdr3_nt: TGTGCCAGCAGCCAAGACAGGGCGGAAGCTTTCTTT
cdr3_aa: CASSQDRAEAFF

d_call: .
j_call: TRBJ1-4
v_call: TRBV30
clone_size: .
cdr3_nt: TGTGCCTGGAGAGGAGGTGAAGGCGAAAAACTGTTTTTT
cdr3_aa: CAWRGGEGEKLFF

d_call: TRBD1
j_call: TRBJ1-2
v_call: TRBV20-1
clone_size: .
cdr3_nt: TGCAGTGCCATAACTAGGACAGGGAACTATGGCTACACCTTC
cdr3_aa: CSAITRTGNYGYTF

d_call: .
j_call: TRBJ1-5
v_call: TRBV15
clone_size: .
cdr3_nt: TGTGCCACCAGCAGTTCCAATCAGCCCCAGCATTTT
cdr3_aa: CATSSSNQPQHF

d_call: .
j_call: TRBJ1-6
v_call: TRBV13
clone_size: .
cdr3_nt: TGTGCCAGCAGCTTAGACCGACTTGAACCCCTCCACTTT
cdr3_aa: CASSLDRLEPLHF

d_call: TRBD1
j_call: TRBJ2-7
v_call: TRBV27
clone_size: .
cdr3_nt: TGTGCCAGCAGTCCCGGGACAGGGGGCGTCGAGCAGTACTTC
cdr3_aa: CASSPGTGGVEQYF

d_call: TRBD2
j_call: TRBJ2-1
v_call: TRBV11-2
clone_size: once
cdr3_nt: TGTGCCAGCAGCCTGCTTGGAGGGCAGCCCACAGCGGGGAGCTCCTACAATGAGCAGTTCTTC
cdr3_aa: CASSLLGGQPTAGSSYNEQFF

d_call: .
j_call: TRBJ2-5
v_call: TRBV12-5
clone_size: .
cdr3_nt: TGTGCTAGTGGTTACCCTTGGGACCAGTACTTC
cdr3_aa: CASGYPWDQYF

d_call: .
j_call: TRBJ1-2
v_call: TRBV29-1
clone_size: once
cdr3_nt: TGCAGCGGGTATGGAGTTTCAGACGACTATGGCTACACCTTC
cdr3_aa: CSGYGVSDDYGYTF

d_call: .
j_call: TRBJ2-1
v_call: TRBV30
clone_size: .
cdr3_nt: TGTGCCGGAGACTGGGATGAGCAGTTCTTC
cdr3_aa: CAGDWDEQFF

d_call: .
j_call: TRBJ2-1
v_call: TRBV29-1
clone_size: .
cdr3_nt: TGCAGCACAAGGGGAGGAACCCACAATGAGCAGTTCTTC
cdr3_aa: CSTRGGTHNEQFF

d_call: .
j_call: TRBJ1-1
v_call: TRBV20-1
clone_size: .
cdr3_nt: TGCAGTGCTAGAACAACAGCGAACACTGAAGCTTTCTTT
cdr3_aa: CSARTTANTEAFF

d_call: .
j_call: TRBJ2-3
v_call: TRBV30
clone_size: .
cdr3_nt: TGTGCCTGGAGTGTTGGGGGCTCGGACGTAGATACGCAGTATTTT
cdr3_aa: CAWSVGGSDVDTQYF

d_call: .
j_call: TRBJ1-1
v_call: TRBV30
clone_size: once
cdr3_nt: TGTGCCTGGAGTAAGGATTTCGGTGAAGCTTTCTTT
cdr3_aa: CAWSKDFGEAFF

d_call: .
j_call: TRBJ2-2
v_call: TRBV7-7
clone_size: .
cdr3_nt: TGTGCTAGCAGCCCAAGGGGCCCCGGGGAGCTGTTTTTT
cdr3_aa: CASSPRGPGELFF

d_call: .
j_call: TRBJ1-1
v_call: TRBV6-5
clone_size: .
cdr3_nt: TGTGCCAGCAGTTACTTGGGTGATAACACTGAAGCTTTCTTT
cdr3_aa: CASSYLGDNTEAFF

d_call: TRBD1
j_call: TRBJ2-5
v_call: TRBV20-1
clone_size: .
cdr3_nt: TGCAGTGCTAGTCTCAGGGACAGGGGGCAAGAGACCCAGTACTTC
cdr3_aa: CSASLRDRGQETQYF

d_call: TRBD2
j_call: TRBJ2-1
v_call: TRBV27
clone_size: .
cdr3_nt: TGTGCCAGCAGTTTTTCAGCGGGGGCCCTCAATGAGCAGTTCTTC
cdr3_aa: CASSFSAGALNEQFF

d_call: .
j_call: TRBJ1-1
v_call: TRBV19
clone_size: .
cdr3_nt: TGTGCCAGTAGTATCAACACTGAAGCTTTCTTT
cdr3_aa: CASSINTEAFF

d_call: .
j_call: TRBJ2-5
v_call: TRBV15
clone_size: .
cdr3_nt: TGTGCCACCAGCACTCCTAGACAGGGAGGTATAGAGACCCAGTACTTC
cdr3_aa: CATSTPRQGGIETQYF

d_call: .
j_call: TRBJ1-5
v_call: TRBV20-1
clone_size: .
cdr3_nt: TGCAGTGCTGGCTCCGGGAGTAGCGGACAGCCCCAGCATTTT
cdr3_aa: CSAGSGSSGQPQHF

d_call: .
j_call: TRBJ1-5
v_call: TRBV24-1
clone_size: .
cdr3_nt: TGTGCCAGCTGGGGGGGGGCAGTGATCAATCAGCCCCAGCATTTT
cdr3_aa: CASWGGAVINQPQHF

d_call: .
j_call: TRBJ1-1
v_call: TRBV7-8
clone_size: .
cdr3_nt: TGTGCCAGCAGCTTATCAAAAGAAGCAATGAACACTGAAGCTTTCTTT
cdr3_aa: CASSLSKEAMNTEAFF

d_call: .
j_call: TRBJ1-5
v_call: TRBV14
clone_size: .
cdr3_nt: TGTGCCAGCAGCTTGGGGGGCGCGGGTAATCAGCCCCAGCATTTT
cdr3_aa: CASSLGGAGNQPQHF

d_call: .
j_call: TRBJ1-2
v_call: TRBV5-4
clone_size: .
cdr3_nt: TGTGCCAGCAGCTTGCTGTTTAGCTACACCTTC
cdr3_aa: CASSLLFSYTF

d_call: TRBD2
j_call: TRBJ2-3
v_call: TRBV6-2/TRBV6-3
clone_size: .
cdr3_nt: TGTGCCAGCAGTTACTCGAGGTCTAGCGGGAGCACAGATACGCAGTATTTT
cdr3_aa: CASSYSRSSGSTDTQYF

d_call: TRBD1
j_call: TRBJ1-6
v_call: TRBV20-1
clone_size: .
cdr3_nt: TGCAGTGTCAGGGGGTATAATTCACCCCTCCACTTT
cdr3_aa: CSVRGYNSPLHF

d_call: .
j_call: TRBJ2-3
v_call: TRBV10-3
clone_size: .
cdr3_nt: TGTGCCATCAGTGAGTCGAGCCAGCGCCTTGGAGATACGCAGTATTTT
cdr3_aa: CAISESSQRLGDTQYF

d_call: .
j_call: TRBJ2-4
v_call: TRBV14
clone_size: .
cdr3_nt: TGTGCCAGCAGCCAAGTGCATGGCCCAGAAAACATTCAGTACTTC
cdr3_aa: CASSQVHGPENIQYF

d_call: .
j_call: TRBJ2-4
v_call: TRBV14
clone_size: .
cdr3_nt: TGTGCCAGCAGCCAAGAGGGCGGCTTAGCCAAAAACATTCAGTACTTC
cdr3_aa: CASSQEGGLAKNIQYF

d_call: .
j_call: TRBJ2-3
v_call: TRBV11-2
clone_size: .
cdr3_nt: TGTGCCAGCAGCTTCCAACCGGGGCCTAGCACAGATACGCAGTATTTT
cdr3_aa: CASSFQPGPSTDTQYF

d_call: .
j_call: TRBJ1-6
v_call: TRBV9
clone_size: .
cdr3_nt: TGTGCCAGCAGCGTCGTCTGGGGGACGGCTAATTCACCCCTCCACTTT
cdr3_aa: CASSVVWGTANSPLHF

d_call: TRBD1
j_call: TRBJ2-5
v_call: TRBV30
clone_size: .
cdr3_nt: TGTGCCTGGATTCCCTCCCCGGGACAGATGAATAAAGAGACCCAGTACTTC
cdr3_aa: CAWIPSPGQMNKETQYF

d_call: .
j_call: TRBJ2-3
v_call: TRBV7-3
clone_size: .
cdr3_nt: TGTGCCAGCAGCTTTAGTGGCCAGCCTAGCACAGATACGCAGTATTTT
cdr3_aa: CASSFSGQPSTDTQYF

d_call: .
j_call: TRBJ2-3
v_call: TRBV11-2
clone_size: .
cdr3_nt: TGTGCCAGCAGCTGGGGAGGAGGGGGGCCCCAATATGATACGCAGTATTTT
cdr3_aa: CASSWGGGGPQYDTQYF

d_call: .
j_call: TRBJ1-5
v_call: TRBV27
clone_size: .
cdr3_nt: TGTGCCAGCAGTCGTAGGGGCAATCAGCCCCAGCATTTT
cdr3_aa: CASSRRGNQPQHF

d_call: .
j_call: TRBJ1-6
v_call: TRBV15
clone_size: .
cdr3_nt: TGTGCCACCAGCGAGTTGGGTAATTCACCCCTCCACTTT
cdr3_aa: CATSELGNSPLHF

d_call: TRBD1
j_call: TRBJ2-3
v_call: TRBV11-2
clone_size: .
cdr3_nt: TGTGCCAGCAGCTACGGGACAGGGGCAGATACGCAGTATTTT
cdr3_aa: CASSYGTGADTQYF

d_call: TRBD2
j_call: TRBJ2-3
v_call: TRBV3-1
clone_size: .
cdr3_nt: TGTGCCAGCAGCCGACTAGCGGGGGGGTCTAGCACAGATACGCAGTATTTT
cdr3_aa: CASSRLAGGSSTDTQYF

d_call: TRBD1
j_call: TRBJ1-6
v_call: TRBV25-1
clone_size: .
cdr3_nt: TGTGCCAGCAGTGCCTATATCGGACAGGGAACGGATTCACCCCTCCACTTT
cdr3_aa: CASSAYIGQGTDSPLHF

d_call: .
j_call: TRBJ1-1
v_call: TRBV28
clone_size: .
cdr3_nt: TGTGCCAGCAGTCAACACACGGGGCCCCTGAACACTGAAGCTTTCTTT
cdr3_aa: CASSQHTGPLNTEAFF

d_call: TRBD2
j_call: TRBJ2-3
v_call: TRBV29-1
clone_size: .
cdr3_nt: TGCAGCGTTGAGGGGGGGACTTTTGATACGCAGTATTTT
cdr3_aa: CSVEGGTFDTQYF

d_call: .
j_call: TRBJ2-2
v_call: TRBV29-1
clone_size: .
cdr3_nt: TGCAGCGTTGAAGTAGTCGGGCCGAACACCGGGGAGCTGTTTTTT
cdr3_aa: CSVEVVGPNTGELFF

d_call: .
j_call: TRBJ1-6
v_call: TRBV13
clone_size: .
cdr3_nt: TGTGCCAGCAGCACCCGGACGGGAACTTCACCCCTCCACTTT
cdr3_aa: CASSTRTGTSPLHF

d_call: .
j_call: TRBJ1-2
v_call: TRBV29-1
clone_size: .
cdr3_nt: TGCAGCGCCCAAGGTGTCGGCAGTAGCTATGGCTACACCTTC
cdr3_aa: CSAQGVGSSYGYTF

d_call: .
j_call: TRBJ1-6
v_call: TRBV28
clone_size: .
cdr3_nt: TGTGCCAGCAGTTCAAGGGGCCATAATTCACCCCTCCACTTT
cdr3_aa: CASSSRGHNSPLHF

d_call: .
j_call: TRBJ1-1
v_call: TRBV11-2
clone_size: few
cdr3_nt: TGTGCCAGCAGCTTAGTTACGAACACTGAAGCTTTCTTT
cdr3_aa: CASSLVTNTEAFF